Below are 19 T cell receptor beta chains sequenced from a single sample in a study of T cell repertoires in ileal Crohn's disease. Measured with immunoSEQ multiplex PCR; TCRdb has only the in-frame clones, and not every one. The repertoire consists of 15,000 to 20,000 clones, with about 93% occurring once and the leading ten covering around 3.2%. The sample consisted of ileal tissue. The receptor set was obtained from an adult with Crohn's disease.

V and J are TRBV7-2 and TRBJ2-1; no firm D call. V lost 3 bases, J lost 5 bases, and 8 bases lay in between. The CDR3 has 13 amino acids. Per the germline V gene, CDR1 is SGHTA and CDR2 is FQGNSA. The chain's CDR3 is CASSFERDNEQFF. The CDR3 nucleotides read TGTGCCAGCAGCTTTGAACGGGACAATGAGCAGTTCTTC.

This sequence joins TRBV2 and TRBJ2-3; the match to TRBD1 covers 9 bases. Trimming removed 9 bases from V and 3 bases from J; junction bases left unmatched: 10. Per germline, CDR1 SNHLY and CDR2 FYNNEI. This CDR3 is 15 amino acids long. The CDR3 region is CASSRGGQGTDTQYF. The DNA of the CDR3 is TGTGCCAGTTCGAGGGGGGGACAGGGAACAGATACGCAGTATTTT.

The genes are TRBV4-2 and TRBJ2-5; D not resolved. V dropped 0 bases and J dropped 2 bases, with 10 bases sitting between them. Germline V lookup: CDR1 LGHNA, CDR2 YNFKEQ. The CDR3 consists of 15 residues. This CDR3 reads CASSQEAVRQETQYF. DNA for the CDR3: TGTGCCAGCAGCCAAGAGGCCGTTCGACAAGAGACCCAGTACTTC.

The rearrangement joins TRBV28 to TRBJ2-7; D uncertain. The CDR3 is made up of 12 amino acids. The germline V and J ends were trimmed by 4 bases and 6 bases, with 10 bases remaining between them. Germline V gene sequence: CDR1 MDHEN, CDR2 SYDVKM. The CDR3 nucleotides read TGTGCCAGCAGTTCACTCGCGGTCGAGCAGTACTTC. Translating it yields CASSSLAVEQYF.

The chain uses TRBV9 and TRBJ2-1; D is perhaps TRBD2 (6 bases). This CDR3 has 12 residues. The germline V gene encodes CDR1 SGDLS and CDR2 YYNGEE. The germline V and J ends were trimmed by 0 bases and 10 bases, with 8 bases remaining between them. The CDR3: CASSVEGREQFF. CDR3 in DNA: TGTGCCAGCAGCGTAGAGGGGAGGGAGCAGTTCTTC.

The CDR3 here is CASSLTEGSGYTF. The CDR3 DNA reads as TGTGCCAGCAGCCTAACAGAGGGAAGTGGCTACACCTTC. This sequence joins TRBV7-2 and TRBJ1-2, with D hard to call. The CDR3 loop spans 13 amino acids. CDR1 SGHTA and CDR2 FQGNSA come from the germline V gene. Trimming took off 5 bases at V and 7 bases at J, with 14 bases between the two ends.

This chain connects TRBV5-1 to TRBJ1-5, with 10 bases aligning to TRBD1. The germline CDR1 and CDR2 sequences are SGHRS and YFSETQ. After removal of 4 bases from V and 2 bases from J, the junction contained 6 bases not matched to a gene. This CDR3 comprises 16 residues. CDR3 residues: CASSPGDRGGNQPQHF. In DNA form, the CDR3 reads TGCGCCAGCAGCCCGGGGGACAGGGGAGGCAATCAGCCCCAGCATTTT.

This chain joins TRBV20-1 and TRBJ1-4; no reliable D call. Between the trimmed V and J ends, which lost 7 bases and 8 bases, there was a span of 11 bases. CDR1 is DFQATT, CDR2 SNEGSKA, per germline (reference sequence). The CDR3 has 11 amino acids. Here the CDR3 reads CSGLGGEKLFF. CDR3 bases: TGCAGTGGGCTTGGCGGCGAAAAACTGTTTTTT.

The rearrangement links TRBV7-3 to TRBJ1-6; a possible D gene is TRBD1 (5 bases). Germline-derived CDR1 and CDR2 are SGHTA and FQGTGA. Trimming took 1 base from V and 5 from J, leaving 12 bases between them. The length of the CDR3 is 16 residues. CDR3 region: CASSLRGVDNNSPLHF. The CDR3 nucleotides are TGTGCCAGCAGCTTAAGGGGGGTCGATAATAATTCACCCCTCCACTTT.

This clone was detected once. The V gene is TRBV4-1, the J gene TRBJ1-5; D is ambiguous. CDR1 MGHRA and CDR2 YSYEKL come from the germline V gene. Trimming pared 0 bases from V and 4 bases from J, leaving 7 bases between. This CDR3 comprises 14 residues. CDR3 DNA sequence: TGCGCCAGCAGCCAAGACAATCTAAATCAGCCCCAGCATTTT. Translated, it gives CASSQDNLNQPQHF.

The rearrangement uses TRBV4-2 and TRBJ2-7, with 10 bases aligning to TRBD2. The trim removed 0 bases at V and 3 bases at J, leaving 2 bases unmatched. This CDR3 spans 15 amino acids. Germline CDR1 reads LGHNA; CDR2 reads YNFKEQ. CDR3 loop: CASSQDPSGGYEQYF. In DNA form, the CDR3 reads TGTGCCAGCAGCCAAGATCCTAGCGGGGGCTACGAGCAGTACTTC.

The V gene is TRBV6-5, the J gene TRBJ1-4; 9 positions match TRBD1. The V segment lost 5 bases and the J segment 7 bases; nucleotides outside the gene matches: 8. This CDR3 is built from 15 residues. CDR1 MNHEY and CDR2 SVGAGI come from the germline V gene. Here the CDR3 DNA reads TGTGCCAGCAGTAGAACAGGGGGCGGGAGTGAAAAACTGTTTTTT. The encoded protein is CASSRTGGGSEKLFF.

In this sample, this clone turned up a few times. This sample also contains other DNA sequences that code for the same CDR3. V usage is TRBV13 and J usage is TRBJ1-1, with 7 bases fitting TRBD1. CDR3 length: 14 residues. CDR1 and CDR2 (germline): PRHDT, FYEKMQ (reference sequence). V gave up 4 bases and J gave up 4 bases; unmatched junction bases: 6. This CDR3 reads CASSSTGAATEAFF. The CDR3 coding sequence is TGTGCCAGCAGCTCCACAGGGGCGGCCACTGAAGCTTTCTTT.

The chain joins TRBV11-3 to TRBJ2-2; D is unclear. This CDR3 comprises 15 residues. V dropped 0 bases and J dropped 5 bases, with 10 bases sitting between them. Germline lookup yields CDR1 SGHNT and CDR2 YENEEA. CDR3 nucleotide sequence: TGTGCCAGCAGCTTAGATTCTAGTAGGACCGGGGAGCTGTTTTTT. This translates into CASSLDSSRTGELFF.

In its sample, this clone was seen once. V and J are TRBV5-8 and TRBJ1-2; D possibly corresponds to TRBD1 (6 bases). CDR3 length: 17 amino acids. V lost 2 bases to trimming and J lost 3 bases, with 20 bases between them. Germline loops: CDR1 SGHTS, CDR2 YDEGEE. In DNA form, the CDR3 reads TGTGCCAGCAGCTTTTATGCGCGACAGGTCCTTGACTATGGCTACACCTTC. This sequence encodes CASSFYARQVLDYGYTF.

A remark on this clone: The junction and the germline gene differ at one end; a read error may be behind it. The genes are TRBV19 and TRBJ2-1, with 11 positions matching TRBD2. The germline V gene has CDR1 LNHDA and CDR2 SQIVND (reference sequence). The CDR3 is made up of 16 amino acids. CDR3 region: CASRSRLAGTYNEQLF. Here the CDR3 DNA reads TGTGCCAGTAGATCCAGACTAGCGGGGACCTACAATGAGCAGCTCTTC.

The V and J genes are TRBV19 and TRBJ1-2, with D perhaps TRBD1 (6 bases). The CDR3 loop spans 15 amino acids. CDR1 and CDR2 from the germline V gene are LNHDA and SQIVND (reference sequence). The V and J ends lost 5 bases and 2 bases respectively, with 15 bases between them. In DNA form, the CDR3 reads TGTGCCAGTAGTCCATTGGGACAAGGGAACTATGGCTACACCTTC. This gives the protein CASSPLGQGNYGYTF.

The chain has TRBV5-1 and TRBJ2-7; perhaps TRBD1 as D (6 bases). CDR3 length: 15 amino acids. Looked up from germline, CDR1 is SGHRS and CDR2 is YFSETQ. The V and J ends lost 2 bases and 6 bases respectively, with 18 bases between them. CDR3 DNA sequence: TGCGCCAGCAGCTTTGGGGGCTCCTTTAGTGGCGAGCAGTACTTC. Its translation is CASSFGGSFSGEQYF.

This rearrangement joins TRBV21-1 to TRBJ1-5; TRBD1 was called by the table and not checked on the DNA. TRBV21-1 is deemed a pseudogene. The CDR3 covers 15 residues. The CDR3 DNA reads TGTGCCAGCAGCGCCTGGACAGGGAAGAATCAGCCCCAGCATTTT. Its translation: CASSAWTGKNQPQHF.